The 30 T cell receptor beta chains in this list originate from one sample, sequenced in a study of T cells after yellow fever vaccination (dated 2019 in TCRdb). Receptor amplification or capture employed 5' RACE. The run used an Illumina HiSeq 2500. The raw public reads went through TCRdb reprocessing: fastp at Q25, MiXCR clone calling, in-frame beta chains kept. Rows matching on CDR3 protein sequence are summarized as one entry with the most common DNA and genes. A total of about 350,000 distinct CDR3 sequences appear in this sample, 7% to 9% of them only once. Around 17% of the sample belongs to the ten largest clones. According to the study, the label for this sample's treatment or condition signals: live attenuated yellow fever vaccine strain. The starting material was PBMCs, obtained roughly 46 days after the first yellow fever vaccination. Receptor source: a man between 18 and 29 years old who received the YFV17D yellow fever vaccine.

Ten or more counts support this clonotype. V and J are TRBV29-1 and TRBJ2-1; D remains unclear. V was pared by 5 bases and J by 3 bases, with 2 bases between. Germline loops: CDR1 SQVTM, CDR2 ANQGSEA. This CDR3 is 10 amino acids long. CDR3 protein: CSVNYNEQFF. CDR3 DNA: TGCAGCGTTAACTACAATGAGCAGTTCTTC.

A word on this clonotype: It may be a read error: a sequence one base away is much more abundant. The chain carries TRBV5-1 and TRBJ1-1; 7 bases are shared with TRBD1. The CDR3 is made up of 15 amino acids. The ends lost 4 bases at V and 4 bases at J; junction bases unmatched: 10. Per the germline V gene, CDR1 is SGHRS and CDR2 is YFSETQ. CDR3 protein: CASSLSPGGSTEAFF. In nucleotides, the CDR3 is TGCGCCAGCAGCCTTTCTCCAGGGGGATCCACTGAAGCTTTCTTT.

In this sample, this clonotype turned up a few times. The chain couples TRBV5-1 to TRBJ2-1; D may be TRBD1 or TRBD2 (6 bases each). V was shortened by 1 base and J by 6 bases, with 17 bases between the two germline ends. The CDR3 is 16 amino acids. From germline, CDR1 is SGHRS and CDR2 YFSETQ. CDR3 coding DNA: TGCGCCAGCAGCTTGTGGCCGGGGGCCAGGGTCAATGAGCAGTTCTTC. This codes for CASSLWPGARVNEQFF.

The rearrangement joins TRBV10-3 to TRBJ1-2, with D unresolved. V lost 3 bases, J lost 4 bases, and 9 bases lay in between. The CDR3 sequence is 13 residues long. CDR1 is ENHRY, CDR2 SYGVKD, per germline. This chain's CDR3 is CAISEPSFYGYTF. The DNA of the CDR3 is TGTGCCATCAGTGAACCAAGCTTCTATGGCTACACCTTC.

This clonotype was recorded many times. The rearrangement links TRBV7-2 to TRBJ2-3; D call uncertain. The CDR3 has 12 amino acids. CDR1 and CDR2 (germline): SGHTA, FQGNSA. The ends were cut back, 2 bases at V and 4 bases at J, with 4 bases in the middle. In nucleotides, the CDR3 is TGTGCCAGCAGCTTATACGCAGATACGCAGTATTTT. Amino acid sequence: CASSLYADTQYF.

This clonotype was seen a few times. The chain uses TRBV6-5 and TRBJ2-7; the match to TRBD2 covers 8 bases. The CDR3 has 13 residues. V lost 2 bases, J lost 5 bases, and 2 bases stayed unmatched. The V gene's germline CDR1 is MNHEY and CDR2 SVGAGI. This CDR3 reads CASSYRRGDEQYF. In DNA form, the CDR3 reads TGTGCCAGCAGTTACAGGCGGGGGGACGAGCAGTACTTC.

The chain employs TRBV27 and TRBJ1-6, with D maybe TRBD1 (5 bases). Germline assignment: CDR1 MNHEY and CDR2 SMNVEV (reference sequence). Between the trimmed V and J ends, which lost 8 bases and 5 bases, there was a span of 13 bases. CDR3 size: 14 residues. CDR3 loop: CASAQGTHNSPLHF. In DNA, the CDR3 is TGTGCCAGCGCTCAGGGAACCCATAATTCACCCCTCCACTTT.

The rearrangement uses TRBV5-1 and TRBJ2-1; D not certain. Trimming removed 2 bases from V and 3 bases from J, with 12 bases in between. CDR1 SGHRS and CDR2 YFSETQ come from the germline V gene. The CDR3 extends over 15 amino acids. The CDR3 DNA reads as TGCGCCAGCAGCTTTCATGCAGGCCGCTACAATGAGCAGTTCTTC. Translation gives CASSFHAGRYNEQFF.

This clonotype came up a few times. The chain recombines TRBV5-6 with TRBJ1-2; D is unresolved. Trimming removed 0 bases at V and 8 bases at J, with 8 bases between. Per the germline V gene, CDR1 is SGHDT and CDR2 is YYEEEE. This CDR3 has 12 residues. CDR3 sequence (DNA): TGTGCCAGCAGCTTGGATGCCAGGGGCTACACCTTC. Protein: CASSLDARGYTF.

This chain connects TRBV15 to TRBJ2-7, with D maybe TRBD1 (5 bases). Trimming took 1 base from V and 4 from J, leaving 11 bases between them. This CDR3 is 14 amino acids long. Germline loops: CDR1 LNHNV, CDR2 YYDKDF (reference sequence). The CDR3 region is CATSRVGVGYEQYF. In DNA form, the CDR3 reads TGTGCCACCAGCAGAGTAGGGGTTGGATACGAGCAGTACTTC.

The chain has TRBV24-1 and TRBJ2-3; TRBD2 aligns across 10 bases. This CDR3 contains 15 residues. CDR1 and CDR2 from the germline V gene are KGHDR and SFDVKD. The V segment lost 5 bases and the J segment 4 bases; nucleotides outside the gene matches: 5. Here the CDR3 reads CATSGSGGASDTQYF. Here the CDR3 DNA reads TGTGCCACCAGTGGGAGCGGGGGGGCTTCAGATACGCAGTATTTT.

This clonotype was found a few times. The V call is TRBV6-5, the J call TRBJ2-5, with 7 bases aligning to TRBD1. J gave up 1 base and V 0 bases, and 11 bases lay outside the gene matches. The CDR3 runs to 18 residues. Per germline, CDR1 MNHEY and CDR2 SVGAGI. Written as DNA, the CDR3 is TGTGCCAGCAGTTACTCGATTAAGGGGGCTTCCCGCCAAGAGACCCAGTACTTC. This gives the protein CASSYSIKGASRQETQYF.

This clonotype has a handful of counts. The CDR3, as DNA: TGCGCCAGCGGCAGAGACAGGGCTCTTGGTTTGAACACTGAAGCTTTCTTT. Its translation: CASGRDRALGLNTEAFF. The V and J genes are TRBV5-1 and TRBJ1-1; 7 nucleotides agree with TRBD1. Germline values: CDR1 SGHRS, CDR2 YFSETQ. The CDR3 spans 17 residues. Unmatched junction bases numbered 15, after V lost 7 bases and J lost 0 bases.

This clonotype was observed a few times. The genes are TRBV6-5 and TRBJ2-7; TRBD2 matches 9 bases. Germline values: CDR1 MNHEY, CDR2 SVGAGI. CDR3 length equals 15 residues. The ends lost 6 bases at V and 0 bases at J; junction bases unmatched: 6. The CDR3 is CASSLTSGLSYEQYF. The CDR3 bases are TGTGCCAGCAGCCTTACTAGCGGGCTCTCCTACGAGCAGTACTTC.

This clonotype has a handful of counts. The chain joins TRBV6-1 to TRBJ1-4, with unresolved D. Trimming cost V 6 bases and J 4 bases, with 15 bases left between them. The CDR3 sequence is 15 residues long. Per the germline V gene, CDR1 is MNHNS and CDR2 is SASEGT. CDR3 amino acids: CASSPARRVNEKLFF. The CDR3 DNA reads as TGTGCCAGCAGCCCCGCTCGACGGGTTAATGAAAAACTGTTTTTT.

V and J are TRBV7-2 and TRBJ2-1; no clear D gene. Trimming pared 2 bases from V and 6 bases from J, leaving 11 bases between. The CDR3 is 14 residues long. Germline CDR1 is SGHTA and CDR2 is FQGNSA. CDR3 residues: CASSLMLPLNEQFF. Here the CDR3 DNA reads TGTGCCAGCAGCTTAATGTTACCCCTCAATGAGCAGTTCTTC.

This clonotype was observed a few times. The chain employs TRBV6-5 and TRBJ1-1; D may be TRBD1 (5 bases). This CDR3 is built from 14 residues. Between the trimmed V and J ends, which lost 6 bases and 5 bases, there was a span of 16 bases. The germline V gene encodes CDR1 MNHEY and CDR2 SVGAGI. For the CDR3, the DNA is TGTGCCAGCAGCCATATCTGGGGGAGGACTGAAGCTTTCTTT. It encodes CASSHIWGRTEAFF.

The chain recombines TRBV18 with TRBJ2-7; D gene uncertain. Looked up from germline, CDR1 is KGHSH and CDR2 is LQKENI. The length of the CDR3 is 13 residues. Trimming shortened V by 3 bases and J by 3 bases, and 9 bases separated the two germline ends. The CDR3 bases are TGTGCCAGCTCACCCGCGAAGGGCTACGAGCAGTACTTC. Translation: CASSPAKGYEQYF.

This clonotype was counted only a few times. The rearrangement joins TRBV6-2 or TRBV6-3 to TRBJ2-3; the D gene is possibly TRBD2 (6 bases). CDR1 is MNHEY and CDR2 is SVGEGT in the germline V gene. This CDR3 region has 13 residues. The V end was cut by 7 bases, the J end by 0 bases, with 8 bases between. The chain's CDR3 is CASIGTSTDTQYF. The CDR3, as DNA: TGTGCCAGCATCGGGACTAGCACAGATACGCAGTATTTT.

The rearrangement joins TRBV5-6 to TRBJ2-6; no reliable D call. Trimming removed 1 base at V and 1 base at J, with 6 bases between. The germline CDR1 and CDR2 sequences are SGHDT and YYEEEE. CDR3 size: 15 residues. In nucleotides, the CDR3 is TGTGCCAGCAGCTTGTGGCGGTCTGGGGCCAACGTCCTGACTTTC. Translating gives CASSLWRSGANVLTF.

The chain employs TRBV5-4 and TRBJ1-2; 10 nucleotides match TRBD1. V lost 0 bases and J lost 13; bases outside the gene matches: 12. In germline, CDR1 is SGHNT, CDR2 YYREEE (reference sequence). The CDR3 contains 15 residues. This chain's CDR3 is CASSLAGQGDMGCTF. The CDR3 region has the DNA TGTGCCAGCAGCTTGGCCGGACAGGGGGATATGGGGTGCACCTTC.

The chain has TRBV7-6 and TRBJ1-1; 9 bases are a match to TRBD1. The CDR3 sequence is 16 residues long. V gave up 4 bases and J gave up 0 bases; unmatched junction bases: 6. Germline V gene data show CDR1 as SGHVS and CDR2 as FNYEAQ. This CDR3 is CASSSGQGRMNTEAFF. The CDR3 nucleotides read TGTGCCAGCAGCTCGGGACAGGGCCGGATGAACACTGAAGCTTTCTTT.

This clonotype occurred a few times. The chain joins TRBV3-1 to TRBJ2-4; a possible D gene is TRBD1 (5 bases). Trimming cost V 0 bases and J 6 bases, with 12 bases left between them. There are 15 residues in the CDR3. Germline V gene lookup returns CDR1 LGHDT and CDR2 YNNKEL (reference sequence). Here the CDR3 DNA reads TGTGCCAGCAGCCAAGAGAGGCAGGGTTTAAACATTCAGTACTTC. This encodes CASSQERQGLNIQYF.

The chain links TRBV21-1 to TRBJ2-1; no DNA check was done on the table's D call, TRBD2. TRBV21-1 is a pseudogene. The CDR3 is made up of 17 amino acids. CDR3 coding DNA: TGTGCCAGCAGCGCGTCGCTCGGGACTAGCGGCTACAATGAGCAGTTCTTC. This encodes CASSASLGTSGYNEQFF.

The chain is built from TRBV11-2 and TRBJ1-1; maybe TRBD1 (6 bases). The germline CDR1 and CDR2 sequences are SGHAT and FQNNGV. CDR3 length: 14 residues. V was clipped by 0 bases and J by 4 bases, with 9 bases between them. Here the CDR3 reads CASSLDNRATEAFF. CDR3 DNA: TGTGCCAGCAGCTTAGATAACAGGGCCACTGAAGCTTTCTTT.

The V call is TRBV11-3, the J call TRBJ1-1; tentatively, D is TRBD1 (6 bases). Deletions cut 2 bases from V and 3 bases from J, with 13 bases between. Germline-derived CDR1 and CDR2 are SGHNT and YENEEA. The CDR3 length is 15 residues. The chain's CDR3 is CASSLSAGEDTEAFF. CDR3 in DNA: TGTGCCAGCAGCTTATCGGCAGGGGAGGACACTGAAGCTTTCTTT.

A few counts support this clonotype. J is TRBJ2-1 and V is TRBV4-1; TRBD2 matches 7 bases. V was pared by 0 bases and J by 7 bases, with 6 bases of the junction left unmatched. In germline, CDR1 is MGHRA, CDR2 YSYEKL. This CDR3 is built from 15 residues. The chain's CDR3 is CASSQDPLAKNEQFF. As DNA, the CDR3 is TGCGCCAGCAGCCAAGATCCACTAGCGAAGAATGAGCAGTTCTTC.

The gene calls are TRBV12-3 or TRBV12-4 and TRBJ1-1; D is ambiguous. The CDR3 is made up of 14 amino acids. The V end lost 6 bases, the J end lost 1 base, and 12 bases lay between the germline ends. The DNA for the CDR3 is TGTGCCAGCAGACCCCGACTGTGGAACACTGAAGCTTTCTTT. This encodes CASRPRLWNTEAFF.

This clonotype was observed a few times. This chain connects TRBV4-3 to TRBJ2-5, with D possibly being TRBD2 (6 bases). The CDR3 spans 14 residues. The germline V gene encodes CDR1 LGHNA and CDR2 YSLEER. Trimming stripped 0 bases from V and 4 bases from J, with 9 bases between. This chain's CDR3 is CASSQDTAGETQYF. For the CDR3, the DNA is TGCGCCAGCAGCCAAGATACAGCGGGAGAGACCCAGTACTTC.

This clonotype was counted only a few times. This chain uses TRBV9 with TRBJ1-1; perhaps TRBD1 as D (5 bases). CDR3 length: 15 amino acids. The V end lost 0 bases, the J end lost 8 bases, and 17 bases lay between the germline ends. Germline CDR1 SGDLS, CDR2 YYNGEE. The CDR3 DNA sequence: TGTGCCAGCAGCGTAGTCGGCTCGGGTCAGGGCGAAGCTTTCTTT. This encodes CASSVVGSGQGEAFF. Full variable domain (missing parts from reference TRBV9 and TRBJ1-1): DSGVTQTPKHLITATGQRVTLRCSPRSGDLSVYWYQQSLDQGLQFLIQYYNGEERAKGNILERFSAQQFPDLHSELNLSSLELGDSALYFCASSVVGSGQGEAFFGQGTRLTVV.